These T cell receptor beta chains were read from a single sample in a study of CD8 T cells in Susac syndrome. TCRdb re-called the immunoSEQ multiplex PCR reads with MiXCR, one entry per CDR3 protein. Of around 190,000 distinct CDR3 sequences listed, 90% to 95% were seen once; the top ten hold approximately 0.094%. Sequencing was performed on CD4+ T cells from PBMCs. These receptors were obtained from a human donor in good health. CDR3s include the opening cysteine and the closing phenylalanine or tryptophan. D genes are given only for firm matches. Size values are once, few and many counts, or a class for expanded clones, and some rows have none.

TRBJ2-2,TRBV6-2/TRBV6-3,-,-,CASSPGRRTGELFF,TGTGCCAGCAGCCCGGGCCGACGCACCGGGGAGCTGTTTTTT
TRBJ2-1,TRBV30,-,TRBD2,CAWKGGSMGNEQFF,TGTGCCTGGAAGGGCGGGAGTATGGGCAATGAGCAGTTCTTC
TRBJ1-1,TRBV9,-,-,CASSVGIGGSDTEAFF,TGTGCCAGCAGCGTAGGAATAGGAGGGTCCGACACTGAAGCTTTCTTT
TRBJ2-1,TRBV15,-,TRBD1,CATSSGTGYNNEQFF,TGTGCCACCAGCAGCGGGACAGGGTACAACAATGAGCAGTTCTTC
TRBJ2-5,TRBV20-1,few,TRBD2,CSALGLAGVGETQYF,TGCAGTGCTTTAGGACTAGCGGGAGTGGGAGAGACCCAGTACTTC
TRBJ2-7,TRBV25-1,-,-,CASSGTLPRQYF,TGTGCCAGCAGTGGAACATTACCCAGGCAGTACTTC
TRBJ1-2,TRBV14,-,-,CASSQASGYTF,TGTGCCAGCAGCCAAGCGAGTGGCTACACCTTC
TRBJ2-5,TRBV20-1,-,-,CSAREYQETQYF,TGCAGTGCTCGCGAGTACCAAGAGACCCAGTACTTC
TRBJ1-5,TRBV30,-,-,CAWSAPRPAGIQPQHF,TGTGCCTGGAGTGCCCCGAGACCCGCGGGGATACAGCCCCAGCATTTT
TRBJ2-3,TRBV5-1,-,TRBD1,CASRSGTGVTDTQYF,TGCGCCAGCAGGTCAGGGACAGGGGTCACAGATACGCAGTATTTT
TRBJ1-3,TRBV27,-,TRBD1,CASRGQGIRGNTIYF,TGTGCCAGCAGGGGACAGGGAATCCGGGGAAACACCATATATTTT